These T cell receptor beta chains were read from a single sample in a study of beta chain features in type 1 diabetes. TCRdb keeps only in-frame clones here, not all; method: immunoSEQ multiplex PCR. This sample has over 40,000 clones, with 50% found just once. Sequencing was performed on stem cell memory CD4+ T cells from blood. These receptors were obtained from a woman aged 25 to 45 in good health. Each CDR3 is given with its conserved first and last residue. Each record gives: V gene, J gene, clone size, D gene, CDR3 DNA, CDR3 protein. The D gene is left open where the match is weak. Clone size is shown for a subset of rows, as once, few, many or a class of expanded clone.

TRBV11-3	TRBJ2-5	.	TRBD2	TGTGCCAGCAGCTTGGCGGGAGCGGGAGAGACCCAGTACTTC	CASSLAGAGETQYF
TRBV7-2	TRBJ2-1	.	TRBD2	TGTGCCAGCAGCTTAGTGTCTAGCGGGAGTTTCTATGAGCAGTTCTTC	CASSLVSSGSFYEQFF
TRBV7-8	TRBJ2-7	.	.	TGTGCCAGCAGCGCCACCCGAGGGGGGGCATACGAGCAGTACTTC	CASSATRGGAYEQYF
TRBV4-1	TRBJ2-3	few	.	TGCGCCAGCAGCCAATTCACGGGATCAGATACGCAGTATTTT	CASSQFTGSDTQYF
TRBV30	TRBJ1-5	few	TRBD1	TGTGCCTGGAGTGGAGGGACAGGGGGAAATCAGCCCCAGCATTTT	CAWSGGTGGNQPQHF
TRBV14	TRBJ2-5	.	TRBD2	TGTGCCAGCAGCCAAGGGTGGACTAGCGGGAAAGAGACCCAGTACTTC	CASSQGWTSGKETQYF
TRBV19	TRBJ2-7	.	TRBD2	TGTGCCAGTAGTATATCGGCGGGAGTAACGTACGAGCAGTACTTC	CASSISAGVTYEQYF
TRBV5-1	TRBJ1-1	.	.	TGCGCCAGCAGCCGCCTCCCGGGCTCTCGGGGCACTGAAGCTTTCTTT	CASSRLPGSRGTEAFF
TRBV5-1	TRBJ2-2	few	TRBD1	TGCGCCAGCAGCTTGGAGGACAGGGACACCGGGGAGCTGTTTTTT	CASSLEDRDTGELFF
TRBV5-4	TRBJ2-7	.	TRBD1	TGTGCCAGCAGCTTGGCGACAGGGTCTTACGAGCAGTACTTC	CASSLATGSYEQYF
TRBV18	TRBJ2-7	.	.	TGTGCCAGCTCACCTTCGACAGACGCCGCCTACGAGCAGTACTTC	CASSPSTDAAYEQYF
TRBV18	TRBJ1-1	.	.	TGTGCCAGCTCAACGGGACTTACCACTGAAGCTTTCTTT	CASSTGLTTEAFF
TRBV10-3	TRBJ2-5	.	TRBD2	TGTGCCATCAGTGAGACTAGCGGGAGTGAGACCCAGTACTTC	CAISETSGSETQYF
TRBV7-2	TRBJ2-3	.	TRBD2	TGTGCCAGCAGCCGGACTAGCGGGATCACAGATACGCAGTATTTT	CASSRTSGITDTQYF
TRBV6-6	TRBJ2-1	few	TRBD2	TGTGCCAGCAGTTTCACTAGCGGGAGGGTTGGGCAGTTCTTC	CASSFTSGRVGQFF
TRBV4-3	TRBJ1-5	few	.	TGCGCCAGCAGCCAAGATAGGAGTAATCAGCCCCAGCATTTT	CASSQDRSNQPQHF
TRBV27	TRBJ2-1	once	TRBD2	TGTGCCAGCAGTATCGGGACTACTAACAATGAGCAGTTCTTC	CASSIGTTNNEQFF
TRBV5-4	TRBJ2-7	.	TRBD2	TGTGCCAGCAGCCTGGGGGGCGGACTAGCGGATTCCTACGAGCAGTACTTC	CASSLGGGLADSYEQYF
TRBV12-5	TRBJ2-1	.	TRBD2	TGTGCTAGTGGTTTGGCCCCTAGCGGGAGCCAGTTCTTC	CASGLAPSGSQFF
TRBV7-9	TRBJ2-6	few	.	TGTGCCAGCAGCGTCCGGGGGTCTGGGGCCAACGTCCTGACTTTC	CASSVRGSGANVLTF
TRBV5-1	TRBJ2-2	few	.	TGCGCCAGCAGCTTGGAGTCTACGGTGAACACCGGGGAGCTGTTTTTT	CASSLESTVNTGELFF
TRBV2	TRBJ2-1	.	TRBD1	TGTGCCAGCAGACCGGGACAGAGCTCCTACAATGAGCAGTTCTTC	CASRPGQSSYNEQFF
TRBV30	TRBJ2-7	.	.	TGTGCCTGGACGCTTACCCGGGACTCCCACTACGAGCAGTACTTC	CAWTLTRDSHYEQYF
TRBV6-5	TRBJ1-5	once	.	TGTGCCAGCAGCCCCGACCGGACAGGCAATCAGCCCCAGCATTTT	CASSPDRTGNQPQHF
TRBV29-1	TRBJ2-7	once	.	TGCAGCGTTGAACACCCCACGGGCTACGAGCAGTACTTC	CSVEHPTGYEQYF
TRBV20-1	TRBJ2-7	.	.	TGCAGTGCTAAGGAGGGCTACGAGCAGTACTTC	CSAKEGYEQYF
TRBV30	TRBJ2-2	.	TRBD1	TGTGCCTGGAGCCGCAACAGGGGCCCCGGGGAGCTGTTTTTT	CAWSRNRGPGELFF
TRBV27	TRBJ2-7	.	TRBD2	TGTGCCAGCAGTGATACGGGACTAGCGGTCTACGAGCAGTACTTC	CASSDTGLAVYEQYF